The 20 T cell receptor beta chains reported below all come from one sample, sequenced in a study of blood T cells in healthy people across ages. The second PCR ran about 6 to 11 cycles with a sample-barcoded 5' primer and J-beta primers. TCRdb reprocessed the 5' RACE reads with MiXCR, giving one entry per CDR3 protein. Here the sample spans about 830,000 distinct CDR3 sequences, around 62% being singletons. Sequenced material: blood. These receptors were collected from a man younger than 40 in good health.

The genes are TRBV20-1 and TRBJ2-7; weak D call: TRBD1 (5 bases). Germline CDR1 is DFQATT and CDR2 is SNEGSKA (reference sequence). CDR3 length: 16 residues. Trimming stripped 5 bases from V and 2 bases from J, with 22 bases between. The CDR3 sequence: CSAGRVGIRGPYEQYF. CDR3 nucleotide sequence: TGCAGTGCTGGAAGAGTGGGGATAAGGGGTCCCTACGAGCAGTACTTC.

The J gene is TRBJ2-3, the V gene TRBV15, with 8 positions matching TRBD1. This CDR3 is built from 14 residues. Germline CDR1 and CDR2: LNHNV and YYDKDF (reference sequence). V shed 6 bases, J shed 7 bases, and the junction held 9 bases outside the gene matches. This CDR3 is CATRDSGGPNTQYF. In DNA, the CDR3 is TGTGCCACCAGAGACTCAGGGGGCCCCAATACGCAGTATTTT.

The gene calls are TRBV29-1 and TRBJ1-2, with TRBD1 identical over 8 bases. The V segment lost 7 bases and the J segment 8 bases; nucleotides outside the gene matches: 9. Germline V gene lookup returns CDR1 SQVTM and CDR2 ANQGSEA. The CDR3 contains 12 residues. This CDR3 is CSAGQDTDGYTF. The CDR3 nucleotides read TGCAGCGCGGGACAGGATACTGACGGCTACACCTTC.

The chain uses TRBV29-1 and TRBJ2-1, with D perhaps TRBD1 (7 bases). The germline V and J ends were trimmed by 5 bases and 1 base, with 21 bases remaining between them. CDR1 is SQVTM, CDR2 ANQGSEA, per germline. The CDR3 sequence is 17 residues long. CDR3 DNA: TGCAGCGTTTTCGGAGGGGGCGGAGAGTTATCCTACAATGAGCAGTTCTTC. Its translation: CSVFGGGGELSYNEQFF.

CDR3 sequence reads: CASSNNPITDTQYF. CDR3 bases: TGTGCCAGCAGTAATAACCCGATCACAGATACGCAGTATTTT. V is TRBV6-6 and J is TRBJ2-3; D call uncertain. The germline gives CDR1 MNHNY, CDR2 SVGAGI (reference sequence). Trimming took off 5 bases at V and 2 bases at J, with 11 bases between the two ends. The CDR3 consists of 14 residues.

CDR3 residues: CASSQTGTRGNQPQHF. In DNA form, the CDR3 reads TGTGCCAGCAGCCAGACCGGGACCCGGGGGAATCAGCCCCAGCATTTT. This chain uses TRBV16 with TRBJ1-5, with D possibly being TRBD1 (5 bases). The V end lost 3 bases, the J end lost 4 bases, and 16 bases lay between the germline ends. CDR1 and CDR2 from the germline V gene are KGHSY and FQNENV. This CDR3 has 16 amino acids. Complete variable domain (other parts from reference TRBV16 and TRBJ1-5): GEEVAQTPKHLVRGEGQKAKLYCAPIKGHSYVFWYQQVLKNEFKFLISFQNENVFDETGMPKERFSAKCLPNSPCSLEIQATKLEDSAVYFCASSQTGTRGNQPQHFGDGTRLSIL.

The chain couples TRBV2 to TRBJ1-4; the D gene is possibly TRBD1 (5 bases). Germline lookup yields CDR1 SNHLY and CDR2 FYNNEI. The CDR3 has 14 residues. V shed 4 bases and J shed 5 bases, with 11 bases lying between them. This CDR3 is CASSVLAGNEKLFF. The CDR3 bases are TGTGCCAGCAGTGTTTTGGCAGGGAATGAAAAACTGTTTTTT.

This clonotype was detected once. The CDR3 bases are TGTGCCAGCAGTTTAGAGATCCGGACATCATCATCCTACGAGCAGTACTTC. Its protein product is CASSLEIRTSSSYEQYF. The chain links TRBV28 to TRBJ2-7; D is possibly TRBD1 (5 bases). V lost 2 bases and J 1 base, leaving 18 bases between the germline ends. This CDR3 comprises 17 residues. Germline V lookup: CDR1 MDHEN, CDR2 SYDVKM. Drawing the rest from reference TRBV28 and TRBJ2-7, the complete variable domain is DVKVTQSSRYLVKRTGEKVFLECVQDMDHENMFWYRQDPGLGLRLIYFSYDVKMKEKGDIPEGYSVSREKKERFSLILESASTNQTSMYLCASSLEIRTSSSYEQYFGPGTRLTVT.

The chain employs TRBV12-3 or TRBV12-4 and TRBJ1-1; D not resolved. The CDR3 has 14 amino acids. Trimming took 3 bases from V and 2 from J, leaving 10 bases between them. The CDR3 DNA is TGTGCCAGCAGTTTCCGGAAACTCAACACTGAAGCTTTCTTT. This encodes CASSFRKLNTEAFF.

The CDR3 here is CASSLTALYGYTF. The CDR3 DNA follows: TGTGCCAGCAGCTTGACGGCCCTCTATGGCTACACCTTC. V gene TRBV6-2 or TRBV6-3 combines with J gene TRBJ1-2; D gene ambiguous. Looked up from germline, CDR1 is MNHEY and CDR2 is SVGEGT. V lost 6 bases and J lost 4, with 12 bases in between. The CDR3 extends over 13 amino acids.

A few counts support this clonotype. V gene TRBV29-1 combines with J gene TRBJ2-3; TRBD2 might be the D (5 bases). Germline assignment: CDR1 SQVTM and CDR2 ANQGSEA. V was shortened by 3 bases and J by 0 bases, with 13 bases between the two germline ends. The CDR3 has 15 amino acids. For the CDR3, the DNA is TGCAGCGTTGATTCCCCGGGGTCTAGCACAGATACGCAGTATTTT. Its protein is CSVDSPGSSTDTQYF.

CDR3 sequence reads: CASSLWGTDVNEQYF. Here the CDR3 DNA reads TGTGCCAGCAGCTTGTGGGGGACGGACGTGAATGAGCAGTACTTC. The chain uses TRBV7-3 and TRBJ2-1, with D tentatively TRBD1 or TRBD2 (5 bases each). The J call may not be correct, given that the DNA end is closer to TRBJ2-7. CDR1 and CDR2 from the germline V gene are SGHTA and FQGTGA. The CDR3 covers 15 residues.

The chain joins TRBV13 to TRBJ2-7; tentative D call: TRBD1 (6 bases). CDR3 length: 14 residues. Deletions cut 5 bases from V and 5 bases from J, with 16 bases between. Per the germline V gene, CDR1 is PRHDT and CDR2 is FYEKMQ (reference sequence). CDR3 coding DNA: TGTGCCAGCAGCCCCCCAGGGGCGAATGACGAGCAGTACTTC. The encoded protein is CASSPPGANDEQYF.

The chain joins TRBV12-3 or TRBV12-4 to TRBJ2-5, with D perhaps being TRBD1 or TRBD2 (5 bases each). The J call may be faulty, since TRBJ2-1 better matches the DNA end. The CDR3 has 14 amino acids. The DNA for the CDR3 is TGTGCCAGCAGTCCCAGTGAGGGGCAAGAGACCCAGTTCTTC. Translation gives CASSPSEGQETQFF.

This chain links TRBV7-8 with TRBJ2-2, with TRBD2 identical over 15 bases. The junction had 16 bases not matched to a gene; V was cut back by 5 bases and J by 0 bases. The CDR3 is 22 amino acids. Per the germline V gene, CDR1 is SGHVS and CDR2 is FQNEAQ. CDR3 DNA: TGTGCCAGCAGCCCATACCCCGGGACAGGACTAGCGGGGGGGCCGAACACCGGGGAGCTGTTTTTT. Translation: CASSPYPGTGLAGGPNTGELFF.

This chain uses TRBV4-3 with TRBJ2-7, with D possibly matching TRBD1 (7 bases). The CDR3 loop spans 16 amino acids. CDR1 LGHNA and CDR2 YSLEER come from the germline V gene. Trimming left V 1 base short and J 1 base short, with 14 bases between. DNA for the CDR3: TGCGCCAGCAGCCAAGCCCAGGGGGGTTATTCCTACGAGCAGTACTTC. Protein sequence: CASSQAQGGYSYEQYF.

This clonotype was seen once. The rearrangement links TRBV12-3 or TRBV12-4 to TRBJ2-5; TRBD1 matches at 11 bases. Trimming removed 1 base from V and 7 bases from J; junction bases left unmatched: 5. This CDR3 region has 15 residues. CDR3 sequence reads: CASSLGTGGGVTQYF. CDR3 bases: TGTGCCAGCAGTTTAGGGACAGGGGGCGGGGTGACCCAGTACTTC.

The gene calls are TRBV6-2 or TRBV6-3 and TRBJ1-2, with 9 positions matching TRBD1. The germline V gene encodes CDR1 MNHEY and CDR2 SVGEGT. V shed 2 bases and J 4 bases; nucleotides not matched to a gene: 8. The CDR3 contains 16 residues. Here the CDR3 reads CASSYRRTGGGYGYTF. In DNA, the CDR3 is TGTGCCAGCAGTTACCGCCGTACAGGGGGCGGCTATGGCTACACCTTC.

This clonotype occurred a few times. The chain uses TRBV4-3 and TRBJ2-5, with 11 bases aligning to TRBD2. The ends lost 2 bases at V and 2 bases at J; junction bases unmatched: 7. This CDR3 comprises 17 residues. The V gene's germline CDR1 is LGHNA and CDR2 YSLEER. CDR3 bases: TGCGCCAGCAGCCAAAAGATGGGGACTAGCGGACAAGAGACCCAGTACTTC. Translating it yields CASSQKMGTSGQETQYF.

The CDR3 here is CASSRPGQGNTEAFF. CDR3 sequence (DNA): TGTGCCAGCAGCCGACCGGGACAGGGGAACACTGAAGCTTTCTTT. This chain uses TRBV4-2 with TRBJ1-1; TRBD1 agrees at 9 bases. CDR1 and CDR2 (germline): LGHNA, YNFKEQ. V lost 4 bases and J lost 1; bases outside the gene matches: 4. The CDR3 covers 15 residues.